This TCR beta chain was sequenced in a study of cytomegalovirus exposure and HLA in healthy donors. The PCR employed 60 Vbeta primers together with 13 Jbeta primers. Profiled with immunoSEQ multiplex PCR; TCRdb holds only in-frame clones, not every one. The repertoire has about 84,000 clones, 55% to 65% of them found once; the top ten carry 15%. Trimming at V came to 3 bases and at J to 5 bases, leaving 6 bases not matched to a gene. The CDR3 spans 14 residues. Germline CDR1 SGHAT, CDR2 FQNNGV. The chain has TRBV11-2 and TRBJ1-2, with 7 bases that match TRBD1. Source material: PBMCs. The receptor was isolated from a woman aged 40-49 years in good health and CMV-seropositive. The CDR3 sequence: CASSFRQGPYGYTF. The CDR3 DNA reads TGTGCCAGCAGCTTTCGACAGGGACCGTATGGCTACACCTTC.